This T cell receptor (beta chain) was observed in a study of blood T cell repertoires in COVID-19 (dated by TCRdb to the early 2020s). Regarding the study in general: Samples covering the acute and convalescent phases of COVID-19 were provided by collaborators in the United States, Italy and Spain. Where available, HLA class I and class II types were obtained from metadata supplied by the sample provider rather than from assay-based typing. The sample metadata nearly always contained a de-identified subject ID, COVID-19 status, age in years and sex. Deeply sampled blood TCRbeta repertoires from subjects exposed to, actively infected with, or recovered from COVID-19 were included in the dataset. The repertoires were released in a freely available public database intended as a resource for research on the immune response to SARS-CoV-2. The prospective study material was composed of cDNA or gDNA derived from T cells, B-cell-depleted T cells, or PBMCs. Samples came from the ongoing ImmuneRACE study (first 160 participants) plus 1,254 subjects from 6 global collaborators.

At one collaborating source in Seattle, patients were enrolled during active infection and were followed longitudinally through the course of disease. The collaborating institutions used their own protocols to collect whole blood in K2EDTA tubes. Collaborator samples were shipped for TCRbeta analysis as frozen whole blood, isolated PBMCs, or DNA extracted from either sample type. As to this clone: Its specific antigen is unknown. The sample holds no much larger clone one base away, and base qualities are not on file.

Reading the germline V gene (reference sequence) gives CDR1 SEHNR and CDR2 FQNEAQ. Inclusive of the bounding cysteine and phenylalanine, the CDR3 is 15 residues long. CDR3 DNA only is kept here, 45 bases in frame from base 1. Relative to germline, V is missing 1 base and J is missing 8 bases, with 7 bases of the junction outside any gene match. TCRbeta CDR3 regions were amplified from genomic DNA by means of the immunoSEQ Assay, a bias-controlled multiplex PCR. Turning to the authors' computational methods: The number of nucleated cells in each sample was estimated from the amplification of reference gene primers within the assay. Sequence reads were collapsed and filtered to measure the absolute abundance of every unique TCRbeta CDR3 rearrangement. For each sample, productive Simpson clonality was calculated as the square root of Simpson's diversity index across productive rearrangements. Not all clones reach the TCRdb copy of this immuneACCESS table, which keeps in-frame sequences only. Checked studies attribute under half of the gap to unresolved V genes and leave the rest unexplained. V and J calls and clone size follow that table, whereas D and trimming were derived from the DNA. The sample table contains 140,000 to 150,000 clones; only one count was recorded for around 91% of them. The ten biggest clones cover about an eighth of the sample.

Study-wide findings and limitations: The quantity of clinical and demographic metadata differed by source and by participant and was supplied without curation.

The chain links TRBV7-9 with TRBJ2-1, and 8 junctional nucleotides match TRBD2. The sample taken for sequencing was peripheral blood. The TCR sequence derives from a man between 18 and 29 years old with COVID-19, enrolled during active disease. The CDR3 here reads CASSLGASGPDEQFF. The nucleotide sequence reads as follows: TGTGCCAGCAGCTTAGGGGCTAGCGGGCCAGATGAGCAGTTCTTC. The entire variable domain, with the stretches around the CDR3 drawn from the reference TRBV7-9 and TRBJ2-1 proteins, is DTGVSQNPRHKITKRGQNVTFRCDPISEHNRLYWYRQTLGQGPEFLTYFQNEAQLEKSRLLSDRFSAERPKGSFSTLEIQRTEQGDSAMYLCASSLGASGPDEQFFGPGTRLTVL.